The 15 T cell receptor beta chains listed next were all sequenced from one sample in a study of neoadjuvant anti-PD-1 for oral cavity cancer. Libraries were prepared by immunoSEQ multiplex PCR; TCRdb keeps only in-frame clonotypes and omits some of them. The top ten clones hold 10% to 15% of a sample with some 7,600 clones, 53% of them seen once. The specimen was tumor tissue, collected before nivolumab (anti-PD-1) treatment. The receptors here all came from a person aged 35 to 85 with oral cavity squamous cell carcinoma.

The V and J genes are TRBV5-1 and TRBJ2-7; 11 positions match TRBD1. V was clipped by 4 bases and J by 4 bases; unmatched bases: 13. This CDR3 comprises 17 residues. CDR1 is SGHRS and CDR2 is YFSETQ in the germline V gene. As DNA, the CDR3 is TGCGCCAGCAGCCCTAACTACGGGACAGGGGGGCAGTACGAGCAGTACTTC. Translated: CASSPNYGTGGQYEQYF.

This clone has just a few counts. J is TRBJ2-3 and V is TRBV6-5; unclear D gene. This CDR3 contains 16 residues. Trimming shortened V by 4 bases and J by 4 bases, and 18 bases separated the two germline ends. Germline V gene lookup returns CDR1 MNHEY and CDR2 SVGAGI. CDR3 amino acids: CASSSDQIGVPDTQYF. CDR3 bases: TGTGCCAGCAGTTCCGACCAGATTGGGGTTCCAGATACGCAGTATTTT.

In DNA, the CDR3 is TGTGCCAGCAGGGGCAGGGGTAATGAAAAACTGTTTTTT. The encoded protein is CASRGRGNEKLFF. V and J are TRBV5-6 and TRBJ1-4; maybe TRBD1 (6 bases). Trimming stripped 5 bases from V and 4 bases from J, with 9 bases between. Germline V gene lookup returns CDR1 SGHDT and CDR2 YYEEEE. This CDR3 region has 13 residues.

This clone was found a few times. V is TRBV14 and J is TRBJ2-3; TRBD2 agrees at 11 bases. CDR1 is SGHDN and CDR2 is FVKESK in the germline V gene. V was clipped by 7 bases and J by 9 bases; unmatched bases: 9. The CDR3 extends over 14 amino acids. CDR3 in amino acids: CASKLAGGPQTQYF. CDR3 nucleotide sequence: TGTGCCAGCAAATTAGCGGGAGGGCCTCAGACGCAGTATTTT.

The chain links TRBV5-5 to TRBJ2-7, with TRBD2 as a possible D gene (6 bases). This CDR3 contains 15 residues. Germline V gene lookup returns CDR1 SGHKS and CDR2 YYEKEE (reference sequence). V was pared by 3 bases and J by 3 bases, with 16 bases between. The CDR3 DNA is TGTGCCAGCAGCTGGGCCCTCGGCGGGAACTACGAGCAGTACTTC. Amino acid sequence: CASSWALGGNYEQYF.

On this clone itself: One end of the junction is discordant with germline, which a read error may explain. CDR3 in DNA: TGTGCCAGCAGCCTAGCGGGAGGGCCTCCCAATGAGCAGTTCTTC. It translates to CASSLAGGPPNEQFF. The rearrangement links TRBV7-6 to TRBJ2-1, with 12 bases identical to TRBD2. This CDR3 has 15 amino acids. CDR1 and CDR2 (germline): SGHVS, FNYEAQ. Supplemented by reference TRBV7-6 and TRBJ2-1, the full variable domain reads GAGVSQSPRYKVTKRGQDVALRCDPISGHVSLYWYRQALGQGPEFLTYFNYEAQQDKSGLPNDRFSAERPEGSISTLTIQRTEQRDSAMYRCASSLAGGPPNEQFFGPGTRLTVL.

This clone is labeled medium-sized. The chain employs TRBV27 and TRBJ2-7; 9 bases agree with TRBD2. Germline V gene lookup returns CDR1 MNHEY and CDR2 SMNVEV (reference sequence). After removal of 5 bases from V and 6 bases from J, the junction contained 11 bases not matched to a gene. CDR3 length: 15 amino acids. In DNA form, the CDR3 reads TGTGCCAGCAGTCCCCTCGGACTAGCGACTCTCGAGCAGTACTTC. Its translation: CASSPLGLATLEQYF.

This clone rates as large. V and J are TRBV6-1 and TRBJ1-1; TRBD1 might be the D (6 bases). CDR1 is MNHNS and CDR2 is SASEGT in the germline V gene. The CDR3 totals 13 residues. Trimming cost V 6 bases and J 5 bases, with 13 bases left between them. CDR3 region: CASSGLRGTEAFF. In nucleotides, the CDR3 is TGTGCCAGCAGCGGACTCAGGGGTACTGAAGCTTTCTTT.

The chain employs TRBV28 and TRBJ2-4, with D maybe TRBD2 (5 bases). CDR3 length: 14 residues. Germline CDR1 is MDHEN and CDR2 is SYDVKM. Trimming removed 6 bases at V and 3 bases at J, with 12 bases between. The chain's CDR3 is CASRGVGGKNIQYF. Here the CDR3 DNA reads TGTGCCAGCAGGGGAGTAGGTGGCAAAAACATTCAGTACTTC.

CDR3 nucleotide sequence: TGTGCCAGCAGTGATCTTTTCGGGACAGTTAATGAAAAACTGTTTTTT. Its translation is CASSDLFGTVNEKLFF. This chain links TRBV2 with TRBJ1-4; the match to TRBD1 covers 7 bases. Per the germline V gene, CDR1 is SNHLY and CDR2 is FYNNEI. The CDR3 extends over 16 amino acids. The junction had 8 bases not matched to a gene; V was cut back by 3 bases and J by 4 bases.

The chain is built from TRBV28 and TRBJ2-3; possible D gene TRBD1, 5 bases. V was shortened by 1 base and J by 3 bases, with 17 bases between the two germline ends. The V gene's germline CDR1 is MDHEN and CDR2 SYDVKM. The CDR3 loop spans 17 amino acids. The CDR3 loop is CASSLLASPQGTDTQYF. DNA for the CDR3: TGTGCCAGCAGTTTATTGGCCAGCCCCCAGGGTACAGATACGCAGTATTTT.

The chain joins TRBV7-8 to TRBJ1-5; D possibly corresponds to TRBD1 (5 bases). Deletions cut 8 bases from V and 2 bases from J, with 16 bases between. The CDR3 spans 15 residues. Germline V gene lookup returns CDR1 SGHVS and CDR2 FQNEAQ. Here the CDR3 reads CASGDGESRNQPQHF. The CDR3, as DNA: TGTGCCAGCGGGGACGGGGAATCTCGCAATCAGCCCCAGCATTTT.

The chain has TRBV2 and TRBJ2-3, with 15 bases identical to TRBD2. This CDR3 region has 16 residues. Germline-derived CDR1 and CDR2 are SNHLY and FYNNEI. After removal of 7 bases from V and 6 bases from J, the junction contained 8 bases not matched to a gene. CDR3 region: CASNLGLAGGRDTQYF. The CDR3 DNA reads TGTGCCAGCAACCTAGGACTAGCGGGAGGGCGTGATACGCAGTATTTT.

V gene TRBV6-4 combines with J gene TRBJ2-1; TRBD1 or TRBD2 may be the D gene (5 bases each). Trimming took off 5 bases at V and 10 bases at J, with 15 bases between the two ends. Germline CDR1 and CDR2: MRHNA and SNTAGT. The CDR3 loop spans 13 amino acids. The DNA for the CDR3 is TGTGCCAGCAGTCCCTTCACAGGCGGGGAGCAGTTCTTC. Translating gives CASSPFTGGEQFF.

This clone was picked up a small number of times. The V call is TRBV30, the J call TRBJ2-7; a weak D match, TRBD2 (6 bases). Germline V gives CDR1 GTSNPN, CDR2 SVGIG (reference sequence). Trimming removed 2 bases at V and 4 bases at J, with 15 bases between. There are 14 residues in the CDR3. The CDR3 nucleotides read TGTGCCTGGAGTATGACTAGGGGAGGTTACGAGCAGTACTTC. Translation: CAWSMTRGGYEQYF.